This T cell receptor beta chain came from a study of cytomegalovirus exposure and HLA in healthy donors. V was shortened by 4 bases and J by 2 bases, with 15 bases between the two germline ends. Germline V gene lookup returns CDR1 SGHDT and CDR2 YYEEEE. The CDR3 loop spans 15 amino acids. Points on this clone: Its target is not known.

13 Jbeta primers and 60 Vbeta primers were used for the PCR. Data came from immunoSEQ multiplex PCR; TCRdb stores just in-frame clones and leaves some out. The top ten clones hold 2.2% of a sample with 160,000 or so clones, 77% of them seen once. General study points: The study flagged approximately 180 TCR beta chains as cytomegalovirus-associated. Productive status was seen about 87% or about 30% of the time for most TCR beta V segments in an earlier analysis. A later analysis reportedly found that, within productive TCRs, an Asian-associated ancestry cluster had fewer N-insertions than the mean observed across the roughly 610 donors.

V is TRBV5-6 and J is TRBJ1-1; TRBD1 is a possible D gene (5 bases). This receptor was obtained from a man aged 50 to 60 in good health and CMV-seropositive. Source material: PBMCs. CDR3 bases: TGTGCCAGCAGCCCGGAGAGGACACTAAACACTGAAGCTTTCTTT. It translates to CASSPERTLNTEAFF.